This T cell receptor (beta chain) was found in a study of CXCR3-negative and CXCR3-positive naive CD8 T cells. CDR3 length equals 15 residues. This clonotype is deemed medium-sized (0.01 to 0.1%) by its frequency. Its antigen is currently unknown. Broader study findings: Naive CXCR3-positive cells had TRB CDR3s more hydrophobic than those of CXCR3-negative naive cells.

The libraries of TRB cDNA were constructed through 5' RACE using UMI labels. Reprocessing the 5' RACE reads, TCRdb reports a single entry for every CDR3 protein and omits DNA. There are thousands of distinct CDR3 sequences in the sample, with around 2% held by the top ten. Sequenced: naive CXCR3- CD8+ T cells from blood. Subset denoted: CD45RO-CCR7+CD27+CD95- naive CD8+ T cells lacking CXCR3 (TNR3-). The gene calls are TRBV21-1 and TRBJ2-5; as DNA is missing, the TRBD2 call by TCRdb cannot be tested. TRBV21-1 is recorded as a pseudogene. The TCR comes from a human donor in good health. Some clones in this sample may be carry-over from other donors' samples. CDR3 sequence: CASSPRTKSRGTQYF.